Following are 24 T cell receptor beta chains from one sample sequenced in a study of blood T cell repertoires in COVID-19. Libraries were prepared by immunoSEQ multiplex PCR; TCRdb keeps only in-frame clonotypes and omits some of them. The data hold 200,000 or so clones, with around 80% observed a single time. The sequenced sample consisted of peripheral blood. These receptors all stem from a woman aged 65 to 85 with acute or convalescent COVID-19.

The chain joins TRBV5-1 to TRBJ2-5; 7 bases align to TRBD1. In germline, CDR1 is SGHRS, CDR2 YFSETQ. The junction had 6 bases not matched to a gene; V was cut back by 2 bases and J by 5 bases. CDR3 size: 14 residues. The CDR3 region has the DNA TGCGCCAGCAGCTTCCGACAGGGACAGGAGACCCAGTACTTC. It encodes CASSFRQGQETQYF. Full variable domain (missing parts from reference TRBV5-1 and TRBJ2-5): KAGVTQTPRYLIKTRGQQVTLSCSPISGHRSVSWYQQTPGQGLQFLFEYFSETQRNKGNFPGRFSGRQFSNSRSEMNVSTLELGDSALYLCASSFRQGQETQYFGPGTRLLVL.

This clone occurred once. CDR3 region: CASSPGQGADEQFF. The CDR3 coding sequence is TGTGCCAGCAGTCCGGGACAGGGTGCCGATGAGCAGTTCTTC. The V call is TRBV7-9, the J call TRBJ2-1, with 9 bases identical to TRBD1. From germline, CDR1 is SEHNR and CDR2 FQNEAQ (reference sequence). The CDR3 is made up of 14 amino acids. J lost 8 bases, V lost 6 bases, and 8 bases had no gene match.

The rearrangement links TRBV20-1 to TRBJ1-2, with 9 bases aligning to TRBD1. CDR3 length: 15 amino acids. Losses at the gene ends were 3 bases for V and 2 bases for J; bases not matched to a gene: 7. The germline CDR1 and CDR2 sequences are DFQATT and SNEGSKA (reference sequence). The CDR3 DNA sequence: TGCAGTGCTAGTCTTCAAGGGACAGGGAACTATGGCTACACCTTC. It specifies CSASLQGTGNYGYTF.

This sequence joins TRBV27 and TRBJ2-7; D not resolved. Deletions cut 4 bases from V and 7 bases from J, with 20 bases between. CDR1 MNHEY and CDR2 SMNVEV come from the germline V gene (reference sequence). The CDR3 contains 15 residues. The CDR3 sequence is CASSYQTTFPGEQYF. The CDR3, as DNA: TGTGCCAGCAGTTACCAAACTACTTTCCCCGGGGAGCAGTACTTC.

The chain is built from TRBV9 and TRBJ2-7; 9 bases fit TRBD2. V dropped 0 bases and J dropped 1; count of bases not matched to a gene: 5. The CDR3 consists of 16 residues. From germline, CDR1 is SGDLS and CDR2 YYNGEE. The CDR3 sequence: CASSVGGTSYSYEQYF. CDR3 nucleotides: TGTGCCAGCAGCGTAGGAGGGACTAGCTATTCCTACGAGCAGTACTTC. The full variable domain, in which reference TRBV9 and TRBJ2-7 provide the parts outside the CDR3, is DSGVTQTPKHLITATGQRVTLRCSPRSGDLSVYWYQQSLDQGLQFLIQYYNGEERAKGNILERFSAQQFPDLHSELNLSSLELGDSALYFCASSVGGTSYSYEQYFGPGTRLTVT.

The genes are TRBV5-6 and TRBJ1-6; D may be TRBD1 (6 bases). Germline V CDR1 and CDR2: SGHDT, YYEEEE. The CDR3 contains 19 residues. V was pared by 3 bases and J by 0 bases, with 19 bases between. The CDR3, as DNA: TGTGCCAGCAGCTATATCAGTCGGACAGAAAGCTCCTATAATTCACCCCTCCACTTT. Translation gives CASSYISRTESSYNSPLHF. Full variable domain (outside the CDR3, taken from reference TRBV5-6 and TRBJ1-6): DAGVTQSPTHLIKTRGQQVTLRCSPKSGHDTVSWYQQALGQGPQFIFQYYEEEERQRGNFPDRFSGHQFPNYSSELNVNALLLGDSALYLCASSYISRTESSYNSPLHFGNGTRLTVT.

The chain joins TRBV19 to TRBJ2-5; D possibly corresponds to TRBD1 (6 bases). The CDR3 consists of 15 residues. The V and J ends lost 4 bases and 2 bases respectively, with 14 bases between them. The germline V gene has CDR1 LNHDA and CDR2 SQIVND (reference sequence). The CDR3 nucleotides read TGTGCCAGTAGTACCGGACAGACCCAACAAGAGACCCAGTACTTC. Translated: CASSTGQTQQETQYF.

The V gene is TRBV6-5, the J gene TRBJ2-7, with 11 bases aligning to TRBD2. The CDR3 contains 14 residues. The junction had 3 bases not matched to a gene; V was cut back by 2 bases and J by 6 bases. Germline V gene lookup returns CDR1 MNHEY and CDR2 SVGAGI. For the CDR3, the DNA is TGTGCCAGCAGTTACGGCCTAGCGGGAGGCGAGCAGTACTTC. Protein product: CASSYGLAGGEQYF.

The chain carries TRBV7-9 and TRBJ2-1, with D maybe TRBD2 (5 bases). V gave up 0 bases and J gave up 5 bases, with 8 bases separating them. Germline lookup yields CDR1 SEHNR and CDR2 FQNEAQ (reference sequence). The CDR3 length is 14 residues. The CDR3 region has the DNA TGTGCCAGCAGCTTAGCAGGACTTCACAATGAGCAGTTCTTC. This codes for CASSLAGLHNEQFF.

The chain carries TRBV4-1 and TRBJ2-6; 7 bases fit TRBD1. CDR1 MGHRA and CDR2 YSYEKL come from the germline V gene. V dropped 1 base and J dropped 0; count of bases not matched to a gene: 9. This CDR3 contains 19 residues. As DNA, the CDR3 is TGCGCCAGCAGCCAAGTGATTTGGGACAGCCACTCTGGGGCCAACGTCCTGACTTTC. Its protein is CASSQVIWDSHSGANVLTF.

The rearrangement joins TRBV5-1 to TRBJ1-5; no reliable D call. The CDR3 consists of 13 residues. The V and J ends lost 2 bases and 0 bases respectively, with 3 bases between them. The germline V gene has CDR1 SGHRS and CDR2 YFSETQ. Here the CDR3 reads CASSLASNQPQHF. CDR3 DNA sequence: TGCGCCAGCAGCTTAGCTAGCAATCAGCCCCAGCATTTT.

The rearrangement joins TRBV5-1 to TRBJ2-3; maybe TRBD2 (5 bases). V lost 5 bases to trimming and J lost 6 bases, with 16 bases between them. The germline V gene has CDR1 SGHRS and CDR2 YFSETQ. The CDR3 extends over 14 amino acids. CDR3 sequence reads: CASSEGGPEDTQYF. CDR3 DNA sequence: TGCGCCAGCAGTGAGGGCGGCCCTGAGGATACGCAGTATTTT.

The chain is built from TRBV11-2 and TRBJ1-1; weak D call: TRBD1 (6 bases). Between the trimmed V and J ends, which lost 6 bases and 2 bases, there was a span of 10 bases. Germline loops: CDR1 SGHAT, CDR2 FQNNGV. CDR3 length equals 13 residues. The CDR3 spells CASRLTGNTEAFF. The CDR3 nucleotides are TGTGCCAGCAGGCTGACAGGCAACACTGAAGCTTTCTTT.

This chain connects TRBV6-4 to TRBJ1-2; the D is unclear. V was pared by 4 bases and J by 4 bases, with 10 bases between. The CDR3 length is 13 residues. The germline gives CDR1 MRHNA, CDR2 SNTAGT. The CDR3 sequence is CASSAAGSYGYTF. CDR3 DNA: TGTGCCAGCAGTGCAGCGGGGAGCTATGGCTACACCTTC.

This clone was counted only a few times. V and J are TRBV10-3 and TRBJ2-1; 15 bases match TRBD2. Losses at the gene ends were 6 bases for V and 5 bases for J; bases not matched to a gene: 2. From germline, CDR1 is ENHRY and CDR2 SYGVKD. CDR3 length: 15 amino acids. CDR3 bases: TGTGCCATCAGCCGGACTAGCGGGAGGGACAATGAGCAGTTCTTC. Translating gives CAISRTSGRDNEQFF.

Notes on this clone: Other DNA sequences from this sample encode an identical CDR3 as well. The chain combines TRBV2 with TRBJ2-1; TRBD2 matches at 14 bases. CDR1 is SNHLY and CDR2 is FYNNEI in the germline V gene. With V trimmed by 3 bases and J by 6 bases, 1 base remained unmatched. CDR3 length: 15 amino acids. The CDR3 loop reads CASSEGLAGVNEQFF. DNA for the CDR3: TGTGCCAGCAGTGAGGGACTAGCGGGAGTCAATGAGCAGTTCTTC.

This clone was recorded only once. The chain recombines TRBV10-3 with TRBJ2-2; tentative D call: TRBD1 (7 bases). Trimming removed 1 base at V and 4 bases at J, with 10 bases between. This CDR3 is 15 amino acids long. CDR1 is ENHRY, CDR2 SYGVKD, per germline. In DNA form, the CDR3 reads TGTGCCATCAGTGAGTTTCAGGGGGGCACCGGGGAGCTGTTTTTT. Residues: CAISEFQGGTGELFF.

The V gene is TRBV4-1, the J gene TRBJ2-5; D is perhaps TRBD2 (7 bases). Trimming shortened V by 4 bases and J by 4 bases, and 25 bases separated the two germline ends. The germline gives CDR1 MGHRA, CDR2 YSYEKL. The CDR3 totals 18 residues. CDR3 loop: CASSLDTRLAGGGETQYF. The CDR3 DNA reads TGCGCCAGCAGCCTCGACACTCGACTAGCTGGGGGCGGAGAGACCCAGTACTTC.

The CDR3 reads CASSLEGTGGRKTQYF. The CDR3 coding sequence is TGTGCCAGCAGCTTAGAGGGGACAGGGGGCAGGAAGACCCAGTACTTC. The chain joins TRBV7-8 to TRBJ2-5; 12 bases are shared with TRBD1. This CDR3 region has 16 residues. V dropped 1 base and J dropped 6; count of bases not matched to a gene: 6. The germline V gene encodes CDR1 SGHVS and CDR2 FQNEAQ.

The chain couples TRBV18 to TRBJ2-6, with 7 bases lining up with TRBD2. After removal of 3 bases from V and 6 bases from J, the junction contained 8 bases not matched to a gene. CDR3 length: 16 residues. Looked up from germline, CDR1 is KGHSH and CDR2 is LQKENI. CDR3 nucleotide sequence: TGTGCCAGCTCACCCGCAACGGGGGGTCAGGCCAACGTCCTGACTTTC. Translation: CASSPATGGQANVLTF.

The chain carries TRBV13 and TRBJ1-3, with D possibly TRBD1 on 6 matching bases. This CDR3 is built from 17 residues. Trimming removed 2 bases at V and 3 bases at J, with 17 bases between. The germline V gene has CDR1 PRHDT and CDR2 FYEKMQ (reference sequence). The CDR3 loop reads CASSLFLYQGIGNTIYF. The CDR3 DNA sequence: TGTGCCAGCAGCTTATTTTTGTATCAGGGGATTGGAAACACCATATATTTT.

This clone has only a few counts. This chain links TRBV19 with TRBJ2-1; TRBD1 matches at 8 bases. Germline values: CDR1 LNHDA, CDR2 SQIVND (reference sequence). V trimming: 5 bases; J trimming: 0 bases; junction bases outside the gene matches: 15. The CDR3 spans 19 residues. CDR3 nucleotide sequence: TGTGCCAGTAGTGTCGAACAGGGGGGCGCCGCTAGCTCCTACAATGAGCAGTTCTTC. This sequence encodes CASSVEQGGAASSYNEQFF.

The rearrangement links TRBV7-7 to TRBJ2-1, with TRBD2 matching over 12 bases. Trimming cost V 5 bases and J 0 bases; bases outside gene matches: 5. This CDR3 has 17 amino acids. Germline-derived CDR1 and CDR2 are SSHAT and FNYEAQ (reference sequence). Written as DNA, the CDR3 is TGTGCCAGCAGCGTAGGACTAGCGGGGAGCTCCTACAATGAGCAGTTCTTC. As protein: CASSVGLAGSSYNEQFF.

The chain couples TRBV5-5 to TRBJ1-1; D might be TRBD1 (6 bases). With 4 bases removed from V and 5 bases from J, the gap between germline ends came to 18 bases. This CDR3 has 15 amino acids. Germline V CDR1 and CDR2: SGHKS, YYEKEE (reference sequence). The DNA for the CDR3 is TGTGCCAGCAGCCTAACAGGGTTGTCGGGGACTGAAGCTTTCTTT. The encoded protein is CASSLTGLSGTEAFF.